This TCR beta chain was captured in a study of blood T cell repertoires in COVID-19. At the level of the study: Researchers got acute and convalescent COVID-19 samples from the United States, Italy and Spain.

Profiled with immunoSEQ multiplex PCR; TCRdb holds only in-frame clones, not every one. In the table there are roughly 340,000 clones, roughly 90% of which are singletons. Enrolment of Seattle patients took place during active infection, and they were followed longitudinally. This CDR3 is built from 13 residues. The V gene lost 4 bases and the J gene lost 2 bases, with 6 bases spanning the gap. The sequenced sample consisted of peripheral blood. The receptor was derived from a woman between 65 and 79 years old with COVID-19, enrolled during active disease. V is TRBV12-3 or TRBV12-4 and J is TRBJ2-1; D is unresolved. This CDR3 is CASSSNPYNEQFF. The CDR3 DNA follows: TGTGCCAGCAGTTCCAATCCCTACAATGAGCAGTTCTTC.